The T cell receptor beta chain under discussion was sequenced for a study of blood T cell repertoires in COVID-19. Sequenced by immunoSEQ multiplex PCR; TCRdb stores in-frame clones only, minus some. The data hold roughly 24,000 clones, with 82% observed a single time. Between the trimmed V and J ends, which lost 8 bases and 8 bases, there was a span of 19 bases. Germline V gene data show CDR1 as SGHTA and CDR2 as FQGTGA. CDR3 length: 15 residues. The TCR originated in a human donor in a cohort sampled during active COVID-19. The chain uses TRBV7-3 and TRBJ1-6; tentatively, D is TRBD1 (5 bases). Sample: peripheral blood. The CDR3 sequence: CASASGLGYDSPLHF. The CDR3, as DNA: TGTGCCAGCGCCTCAGGGCTGGGATACGATTCACCCCTCCACTTT.